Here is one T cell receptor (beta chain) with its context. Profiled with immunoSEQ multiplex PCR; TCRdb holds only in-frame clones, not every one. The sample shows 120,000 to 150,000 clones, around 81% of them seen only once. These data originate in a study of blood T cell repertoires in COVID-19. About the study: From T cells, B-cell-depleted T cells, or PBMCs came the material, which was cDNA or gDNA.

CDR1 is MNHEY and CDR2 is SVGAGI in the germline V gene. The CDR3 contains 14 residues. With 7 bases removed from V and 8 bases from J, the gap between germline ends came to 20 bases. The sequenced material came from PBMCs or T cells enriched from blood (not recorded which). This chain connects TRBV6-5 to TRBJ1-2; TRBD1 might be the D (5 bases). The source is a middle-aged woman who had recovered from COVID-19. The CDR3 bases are TGTGCCAGCACCCGCGGGGGAGGTGGGTTCGGCTACACCTTC. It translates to CASTRGGGGFGYTF.